The clone carrying this T cell receptor beta chain occurred a few times. This CDR3 has 13 amino acids. V lost 4 bases and J 3 bases, leaving 12 bases between the germline ends. Germline CDR1 GTSNPN, CDR2 SVGIG (reference sequence). This sample is part of a study of beta chain features in type 1 diabetes. Expressed TCRB transcripts were sequenced because the entire RNA isolate underwent reverse transcription. Using immunoSEQ multiplex PCR, the repertoire was profiled, and TCRdb retains in-frame clones only, with some absent. The data hold a few hundred thousand clones, with roughly a tenth observed a single time.

The chain joins TRBV30 to TRBJ1-2; no clear D. Sequencing input: central memory CD4+ T cells from blood. The sequence was collected from a man younger than 35 in good health. The CDR3 reads CAWNWAGDYGYTF. CDR3 sequence (DNA): TGTGCCTGGAATTGGGCTGGGGACTATGGCTACACCTTC. The whole variable domain, filled in from reference TRBV30 and TRBJ1-2, reads SQTIHQWPATLVQPVGSPLSLECTVEGTSNPNLYWYRQAAGRGLQLLFYSVGIGQISSEVPQNLSASRPQDRQFILSSKKLLLSDSGFYLCAWNWAGDYGYTFGSGTRLTVV.